The source of this T cell receptor (beta chain) is a study of blood T cell repertoires in COVID-19. V shed 3 bases and J shed 3 bases, with 8 bases lying between them. Germline CDR1 MNHEY, CDR2 SMNVEV (reference sequence). The CDR3 length is 13 residues. Using immunoSEQ multiplex PCR, the repertoire was profiled, and TCRdb retains in-frame clones only, with some absent. The profile shows around 68,000 clones, 65% to 90% of them singletons. This clone appeared a single time. The sequence was obtained from a man at least 80 years old with acute or convalescent COVID-19. Sequencing used peripheral blood. The V gene is TRBV27, the J gene TRBJ1-1; perhaps TRBD1 as D (6 bases). The CDR3 is CASSLRGYTEAFF. CDR3 coding DNA: TGTGCCAGCAGTTTGAGGGGGTACACTGAAGCTTTCTTT.